These 10 T cell receptor beta chains were all obtained from the same sample, sequenced in a study of radiation and T cells in renal cell carcinoma. Time point of the sample: blood 2 weeks post-SBRT. Treatment noted: 15 Gy SBRT to primary tumor, nephrectomy 4 weeks later. The assay was immunoSEQ multiplex PCR, and TCRdb's table has in-frame clones only and misses some. The sample lists 150,000 to 180,000 clones; 80% to 90% were seen once. Source: blood, taken from a patient whose treatment included radiotherapy and nephrectomy. These receptors were obtained from a woman aged 45 to 65 with renal cell carcinoma.

The rearrangement uses TRBV7-2 and TRBJ2-5; 8 positions match TRBD2. With V trimmed by 10 bases and J by 5 bases, 15 bases remained unmatched. CDR3 length equals 15 residues. From germline, CDR1 is SGHTA and CDR2 FQGNSA. CDR3 coding DNA: TGTGCCACCCTACAGACGGGGGGGACCCTTGAGACCCAGTACTTC. Amino acids: CATLQTGGTLETQYF.

The chain employs TRBV27 and TRBJ2-3; D is uncertain. Germline-derived CDR1 and CDR2 are MNHEY and SMNVEV (reference sequence). V lost 5 bases and J 2 bases, leaving 8 bases between the germline ends. This CDR3 is 13 amino acids long. The DNA for the CDR3 is TGTGCCAGCAGTCGGGCCAACACAGATACGCAGTATTTT. Translation: CASSRANTDTQYF.

The chain uses TRBV7-6 and TRBJ2-7, with 7 nucleotides matching TRBD2. The CDR3 is made up of 18 amino acids. V lost 0 bases and J lost 0; bases outside the gene matches: 11. Germline CDR1 reads SGHVS; CDR2 reads FNYEAQ. CDR3: CASSLAPGGPTTSYEQYF. Here the CDR3 DNA reads TGTGCCAGCAGCTTAGCTCCGGGGGGACCGACTACCTCCTACGAGCAGTACTTC.

The rearrangement joins TRBV4-1 to TRBJ2-1; D gene uncertain. Trimming stripped 3 bases from V and 9 bases from J, with 3 bases between. The CDR3 has 10 amino acids. Germline CDR1 MGHRA, CDR2 YSYEKL. This CDR3 reads CASSHGEQFF. The CDR3 nucleotides are TGCGCCAGCAGCCACGGTGAGCAGTTCTTC.

This clone is a singleton in its sample. The CDR3 sequence: CASSLGRAQGQETQYF. The CDR3 DNA reads TGTGCCAGCAGCTTAGGCCGGGCCCAGGGTCAAGAGACCCAGTACTTC. The rearrangement uses TRBV13 and TRBJ2-5; possibly TRBD1 for D (5 bases). V gave up 0 bases and J gave up 2 bases, with 13 bases separating them. The CDR3 consists of 16 residues. Germline V CDR1 and CDR2: PRHDT, FYEKMQ (reference sequence). Supplemented by reference TRBV13 and TRBJ2-5, the full variable domain reads AAGVIQSPRHLIKEKRETATLKCYPIPRHDTVYWYQQGPGQDPQFLISFYEKMQSDKGSIPDRFSAQQFSDYHSELNMSSLELGDSALYFCASSLGRAQGQETQYFGPGTRLLVL.

This clone is a singleton in its sample. This chain links TRBV9 with TRBJ1-6, with D tentatively TRBD1 (5 bases). V lost 0 bases and J 5 bases, leaving 9 bases between the germline ends. Looked up from germline, CDR1 is SGDLS and CDR2 is YYNGEE. The CDR3 is made up of 15 amino acids. CDR3 amino acids: CASSVEPGDNSPLHF. DNA of the CDR3: TGTGCCAGCAGCGTAGAGCCGGGGGATAATTCACCCCTCCACTTT. Complete variable domain (other parts from reference TRBV9 and TRBJ1-6): DSGVTQTPKHLITATGQRVTLRCSPRSGDLSVYWYQQSLDQGLQFLIQYYNGEERAKGNILERFSAQQFPDLHSELNLSSLELGDSALYFCASSVEPGDNSPLHFGNGTRLTVT.

This chain joins TRBV7-9 and TRBJ1-6; D is unclear. Deletions cut 4 bases from V and 8 bases from J, with 9 bases between. The CDR3 is 13 amino acids. The germline V gene encodes CDR1 SEHNR and CDR2 FQNEAQ (reference sequence). The CDR3 region has the DNA TGTGCCAGCAGCTCGATGCTCGATTCACCCCTCCACTTT. Translated, it gives CASSSMLDSPLHF. The whole variable domain, remainder taken from reference TRBV7-9 and TRBJ1-6, is DTGVSQNPRHKITKRGQNVTFRCDPISEHNRLYWYRQTLGQGPEFLTYFQNEAQLEKSRLLSDRFSAERPKGSFSTLEIQRTEQGDSAMYLCASSSMLDSPLHFGNGTRLTVT.

This chain links TRBV5-1 with TRBJ2-3, with a weak D call TRBD1 (6 bases). There are 13 residues in the CDR3. V was trimmed by 7 bases and J by 1 base, leaving 10 bases between them. Germline CDR1 reads SGHRS; CDR2 reads YFSETQ. This chain's CDR3 is CASGRGGTDTQYF. The DNA for the CDR3 is TGCGCCAGCGGCAGGGGAGGCACAGATACGCAGTATTTT.

The chain joins TRBV5-1 to TRBJ2-5, with 7 bases lining up with TRBD1. The CDR3 sequence is 14 residues long. Losses at the gene ends were 4 bases for V and 2 bases for J; bases not matched to a gene: 5. Germline V gives CDR1 SGHRS, CDR2 YFSETQ. The CDR3 loop is CASSPGTAQETQYF. The CDR3 region has the DNA TGCGCCAGCAGCCCCGGGACAGCTCAAGAGACCCAGTACTTC. Looking up the rest from reference TRBV5-1 and TRBJ2-5 gives the full variable domain: KAGVTQTPRYLIKTRGQQVTLSCSPISGHRSVSWYQQTPGQGLQFLFEYFSETQRNKGNFPGRFSGRQFSNSRSEMNVSTLELGDSALYLCASSPGTAQETQYFGPGTRLLVL.

The V and J genes are TRBV7-9 and TRBJ2-4; D unresolved. The CDR3 runs 16 residues. Germline V lookup: CDR1 SEHNR, CDR2 FQNEAQ (reference sequence). V was pared by 4 bases and J by 0 bases, with 13 bases between. The CDR3 is CASSSPGSLAKNIQYF. In nucleotides, the CDR3 is TGTGCCAGCAGCTCCCCCGGCAGTCTAGCCAAAAACATTCAGTACTTC.